This paragraph covers one TCR beta chain sequence. One base away lies a much larger clone, so this may be a sequencing read error. Germline CDR1 SGHTA, CDR2 FQGNSA. Between the trimmed V and J ends, which lost 2 bases and 4 bases, there was a span of 17 bases. This CDR3 comprises 17 residues. The data originate from a study of molecular identifiers for immune sequencing clone quantification. TCRdb used MiXCR to reprocess the PCR reads, holding one entry per CDR3 protein. The data hold some 320,000 distinct CDR3 sequences, with about a quarter observed a single time. The chain uses TRBV7-2 and TRBJ1-4; TRBD1 is a possible D gene (5 bases). Sequenced sample: naive CD8+ T cells from blood, with Jurkat cell RNA spiked in. Subset given: FACS-sorted CD8+CD4-CCR7+CD45RA+ naive T cells. The clonotype comes from a human donor in good health. Some libraries in this study had Jurkat cell RNA spiked in. The CDR3 loop is CASSLSTYGGSNEKLFF. CDR3 coding DNA: TGTGCCAGCAGCTTATCTACTTACGGGGGAAGTAATGAAAAACTGTTTTTT. Full variable domain (outside the CDR3, taken from reference TRBV7-2 and TRBJ1-4): GAGVSQSPSNKVTEKGKDVELRCDPISGHTALYWYRQSLGQGLEFLIYFQGNSAPDKSGLPSDRFSAERTGGSVSTLTIQRTQQEDSAVYLCASSLSTYGGSNEKLFFGSGTQLSVL.